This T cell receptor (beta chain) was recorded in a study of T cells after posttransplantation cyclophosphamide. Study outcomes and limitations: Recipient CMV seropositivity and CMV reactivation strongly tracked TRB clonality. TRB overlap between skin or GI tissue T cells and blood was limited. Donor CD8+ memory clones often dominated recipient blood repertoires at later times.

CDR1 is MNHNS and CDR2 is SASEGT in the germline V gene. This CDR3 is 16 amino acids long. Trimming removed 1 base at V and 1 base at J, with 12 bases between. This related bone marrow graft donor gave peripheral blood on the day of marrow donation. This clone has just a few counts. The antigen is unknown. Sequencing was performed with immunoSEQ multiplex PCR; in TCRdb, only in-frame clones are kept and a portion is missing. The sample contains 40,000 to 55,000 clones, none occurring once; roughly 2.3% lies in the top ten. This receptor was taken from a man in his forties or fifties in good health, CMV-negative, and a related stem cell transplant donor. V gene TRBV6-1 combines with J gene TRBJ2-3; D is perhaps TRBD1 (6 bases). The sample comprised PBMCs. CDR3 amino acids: CASSEETGSGTDTQYF. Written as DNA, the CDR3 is TGTGCCAGCAGTGAAGAAACAGGGAGCGGCACAGATACGCAGTATTTT.